These 4 T cell receptor beta chains were all obtained from the same sample, sequenced in a study of human T cells and chemical hapten exposure (dated by TCRdb to 2020 to 2023). Sample time point, as interpreted from the label and publication: patch test 2, 6 weeks after DPC sensitization. The sample's treatment or condition, from its label and the paper: therapeutic diphenylcyclopropenone sensitization with weekly scalp DPC. The protocol used for the library was RACE. Sequencing used a NextSeq 500. TCRdb cleaned the public reads at Q25 with fastp, built clones with MiXCR and kept in-frame beta chains. Rows merge per CDR3 protein into single entries with the most common DNA and genes. This sample holds roughly 92,000 distinct CDR3 sequences; over 10% were observed only once. 3.2% of the sample is in the top ten clones. The source was whole blood, collected in connection with sensitization to the hapten diphenylcyclopropenone (DPC). Every receptor here comes from a woman aged 40 to 55 with alopecia areata. Some clones in this sample may be carry-over from other donors' samples.

This clonotype was observed a handful of times. This chain joins TRBV25-1 and TRBJ2-1, with D perhaps matching TRBD1 or TRBD2 (6 bases each). Germline V gene lookup returns CDR1 MGHDK and CDR2 SYGVNS. V lost 3 bases and J 8 bases, leaving 11 bases between the germline ends. CDR3 length equals 13 residues. CDR3 sequence: CASSEMGGDEQFF. The CDR3 coding sequence is TGTGCCAGCAGTGAGATGGGGGGCGATGAGCAGTTCTTC.

This clonotype showed up many times. The V call is TRBV2, the J call TRBJ1-2; the D gene is possibly TRBD1 (6 bases). Germline CDR1 reads SNHLY; CDR2 reads FYNNEI. The CDR3 covers 14 residues. V was shortened by 10 bases and J by 2 bases, with 17 bases between the two germline ends. This CDR3 is CANSVDRKNYGYTF. The CDR3 DNA sequence: TGTGCCAACTCAGTAGACAGGAAAAACTATGGCTACACCTTC.

This clonotype was seen ten or more times. The gene calls are TRBV20-1 and TRBJ2-1; D gene uncertain. The CDR3 contains 12 residues. Trimming took off 1 base at V and 12 bases at J, with 13 bases between the two ends. Germline CDR1 is DFQATT and CDR2 is SNEGSKA (reference sequence). In DNA, the CDR3 is TGCAGTGCTAGAGCTAACGACCGAGGGCAGTTCTTC. As protein: CSARANDRGQFF.

This clonotype has more than one count but fewer than ten. The chain links TRBV12-3 or TRBV12-4 to TRBJ2-7; 10 nucleotides align to TRBD1. V trimming: 6 bases; J trimming: 5 bases; junction bases outside the gene matches: 7. This CDR3 is built from 14 residues. For the CDR3, the DNA is TGTGCCAGCAGCGTGACAGGGGGCAATCACGAGCAGTACTTC. Its translation: CASSVTGGNHEQYF.